A selection of T cell receptor beta chains follows, all from one sample in a study of blood T cell repertoires in COVID-19. The assay was immunoSEQ multiplex PCR, and TCRdb's table has in-frame clones only and misses some. Among around 280,000 clones listed, roughly 90% were seen once. Input material: PBMCs or T cells enriched from blood (not recorded which). Source of these receptors: a woman between 18 and 29 years old with acute COVID-19. CDR3s include the opening cysteine and the closing phenylalanine or tryptophan. D genes are given only for firm matches. Only part of the rows carry a size: once, few, many, or a class if the clone is expanded.

J: TRBJ2-7; V: TRBV19; D: TRBD2; size: .; CDR3: CASRATSGRYEQYF; DNA: TGTGCCAGTAGGGCGACTAGCGGGAGATACGAGCAGTACTTC
J: TRBJ1-2; V: TRBV10-1; D: .; size: .; CDR3: CASSESKSDGYTF; DNA: TGCGCCAGCAGTGAGTCGAAATCGGATGGCTACACCTTC
J: TRBJ1-4; V: TRBV25-1; D: .; size: .; CDR3: CASSPLGGQNEKLFF; DNA: TGTGCCAGCAGTCCCTTAGGTGGACAGAATGAAAAACTGTTTTTT
J: TRBJ2-5; V: TRBV3-1/TRBV3-2; D: .; size: .; CDR3: CASSQAGRDYQETQYF; DNA: TGTGCCAGCAGCCAAGCCGGCCGGGACTACCAAGAGACCCAGTACTTC
J: TRBJ2-1; V: TRBV6-5; D: TRBD2; size: .; CDR3: CASSSLSGSNEQFF; DNA: TGTGCCAGCAGTAGTCTTAGCGGGAGCAATGAGCAGTTCTTC
J: TRBJ2-7; V: TRBV29-1; D: .; size: .; CDR3: CSVEDRFGEQYF; DNA: TGCAGCGTTGAGGACAGATTCGGCGAGCAGTACTTC
J: TRBJ1-2; V: TRBV18; D: .; size: .; CDR3: CASSRSIGGADGYTF; DNA: TGTGCCAGCTCACGATCTATCGGGGGGGCTGATGGCTACACCTTC
J: TRBJ2-3; V: TRBV4-2; D: .; size: .; CDR3: CASSQAPGLDTQYF; DNA: TGTGCCAGCAGCCAAGCCCCCGGTTTGGATACGCAGTATTTT
J: TRBJ1-1; V: TRBV10-3; D: TRBD1; size: .; CDR3: CAIRLQGAETEAFF; DNA: TGTGCCATCAGGTTACAGGGGGCAGAGACTGAAGCTTTCTTT
J: TRBJ2-7; V: TRBV4-3; D: .; size: .; CDR3: CASSPQAGYEQYF; DNA: TGCGCCAGCAGCCCCCAGGCAGGCTACGAGCAGTACTTC
J: TRBJ1-6; V: TRBV27; D: TRBD1; size: few; CDR3: CASSRQGAIDSPLHF; DNA: TGTGCCAGCAGTAGACAGGGGGCCATTGATTCACCCCTCCACTTT
J: TRBJ1-6; V: TRBV9; D: .; size: .; CDR3: CASSGGGGSISYNSPLHF; DNA: TGTGCCAGCAGCGGTGGTGGGGGGTCAATCTCCTATAATTCACCCCTCCACTTT
J: TRBJ1-2; V: TRBV18; D: TRBD1; size: once; CDR3: CASSPWTGPLYGYTF; DNA: TGTGCCAGCTCACCCTGGACAGGGCCCCTCTATGGCTACACCTTC
J: TRBJ2-7; V: TRBV6-5; D: .; size: .; CDR3: CASRMTVYEQYF; DNA: TGTGCCAGCAGGATGACAGTCTACGAGCAGTACTTC
J: TRBJ2-2; V: TRBV5-1; D: .; size: .; CDR3: CASSLAPGLLNTGELFF; DNA: TGCGCCAGCAGCTTGGCCCCAGGACTCCTGAACACCGGGGAGCTGTTTTTT
J: TRBJ2-4; V: TRBV1; D: .; size: few; CDR3: CTSSQDCFAGEAKNIQYF; DNA: TGCACCAGCAGCCAAGATTGTTTCGCTGGGGAGGCCAAAAACATTCAGTACTTC
J: TRBJ1-1; V: TRBV28; D: .; size: .; CDR3: CASSAPDTLNTEAFF; DNA: TGTGCCAGCAGTGCCCCCGACACTCTGAACACTGAAGCTTTCTTT
J: TRBJ2-1; V: TRBV25-1; D: .; size: once; CDR3: CASSELGSGGPEQFF; DNA: TGTGCCAGCAGTGAATTAGGATCGGGGGGCCCCGAGCAGTTCTTC
J: TRBJ2-1; V: TRBV7-2; D: TRBD2; size: .; CDR3: CASSLLAGWDYNEQFF; DNA: TGTGCCAGCAGCCTCCTAGCGGGGTGGGATTACAATGAGCAGTTCTTC
J: TRBJ1-4; V: TRBV27; D: .; size: .; CDR3: CASSATGQVNEKLFF; DNA: TGTGCCAGCAGTGCAACGGGACAAGTTAATGAAAAACTGTTTTTT
J: TRBJ2-7; V: TRBV30; D: .; size: once; CDR3: CAWSVFGGRSSYEQYF; DNA: TGTGCCTGGAGTGTATTTGGCGGAAGGAGCTCCTACGAGCAGTACTTC
J: TRBJ2-5; V: TRBV14; D: .; size: .; CDR3: CASSQDKLTQYF; DNA: TGTGCCAGCAGCCAAGATAAGCTTACCCAGTACTTC
J: TRBJ1-4; V: TRBV4-3; D: TRBD1; size: .; CDR3: CASSQAHLHRGQQANEKLFF; DNA: TGCGCCAGCAGCCAAGCCCATCTGCATAGGGGGCAACAAGCTAATGAAAAACTGTTTTTT
J: TRBJ1-1; V: TRBV7-8; D: .; size: few; CDR3: CASSPYTFNTEAFF; DNA: TGTGCCAGCAGCCCATACACCTTCAACACTGAAGCTTTCTTT
J: TRBJ1-5; V: TRBV20-1; D: .; size: .; CDR3: CSANLSPQHF; DNA: TGCAGTGCTAATCTCTCGCCCCAGCATTTT
J: TRBJ1-2; V: TRBV7-9; D: TRBD1; size: .; CDR3: CASSIRTGAATNYGYTF; DNA: TGTGCCAGCAGCATTAGGACAGGGGCGGCAACTAACTATGGCTACACCTTC
J: TRBJ2-1; V: TRBV7-3; D: .; size: .; CDR3: CASSADSYNEQFF; DNA: TGTGCCAGCAGTGCGGATTCCTACAATGAGCAGTTCTTC
J: TRBJ1-1; V: TRBV28; D: .; size: .; CDR3: CASRSTGPNTEAFF; DNA: TGTGCCAGCAGATCGACAGGACCGAACACTGAAGCTTTCTTT
J: TRBJ1-2; V: TRBV30; D: .; size: .; CDR3: CAWSAPGQLYGYTF; DNA: TGTGCCTGGAGTGCCCCCGGACAGCTCTATGGCTACACCTTC
J: TRBJ1-3; V: TRBV6-1; D: .; size: .; CDR3: CASSEGPRGHGNTIYF; DNA: TGTGCCAGCAGTGAAGGCCCCAGGGGTCACGGAAACACCATATATTTT
J: TRBJ2-2; V: TRBV19; D: .; size: .; CDR3: CASSIDYSRSGELFF; DNA: TGTGCCAGTAGTATAGATTATTCGCGGTCCGGGGAGCTGTTTTTT
J: TRBJ1-1; V: TRBV7-9; D: .; size: .; CDR3: CASSSGGTNTEAFF; DNA: TGTGCCAGCAGCTCCGGGGGTACGAACACTGAAGCTTTCTTT
J: TRBJ2-3; V: TRBV2; D: TRBD2; size: once; CDR3: CASSPAGVGTDTQYF; DNA: TGTGCCAGCAGTCCAGCGGGAGTGGGCACAGATACGCAGTATTTT
J: TRBJ1-5; V: TRBV19; D: .; size: .; CDR3: CASKEGPRSNQPQHF; DNA: TGTGCCAGTAAGGAGGGACCGCGTAGCAATCAGCCCCAGCATTTT
J: TRBJ2-3; V: TRBV7-2; D: TRBD2; size: few; CDR3: CASSLGLAGGRTDTQYF; DNA: TGTGCCAGCAGCTTAGGGTTGGCGGGAGGGCGCACAGATACGCAGTATTTT
J: TRBJ1-2; V: TRBV28; D: TRBD1; size: .; CDR3: CASSYDRGLYGYTF; DNA: TGTGCCAGCAGTTATGACAGGGGGCTCTATGGCTACACCTTC